The present entry profiles one TCR beta chain with its context. Its cognate antigen is unknown. The sample belongs to a study of cytomegalovirus exposure and HLA in healthy donors. Overall study findings and caveats: Reportedly, cytomegalovirus status was diagnosed with high sensitivity and specificity. V- and J-gene trimming of TCR beta was linked (in a later analysis) to a missense DCLRE1C variant. Presence/absence comparisons presumed near-even sequencing depth among donors.

Primers for the PCR totalled 60 Vbeta and 13 Jbeta. Here immunoSEQ multiplex PCR was the method, and the copy in TCRdb shows in-frame clones only, minus some. This table holds 150,000 to 200,000 clones. The material sequenced was PBMCs. This TCR was recovered from an older woman in good health and CMV-seronegative.

The CDR3 spells CASSEDWGPEQYF. CDR3 bases: TGTGCCAGCAGTGAAGATTGGGGGCCCGAGCAGTACTTC. This chain connects TRBV6-1 to TRBJ2-7, with D possibly TRBD1 on 6 matching bases. V shed 1 base and J shed 6 bases, with 10 bases lying between them. There are 13 residues in the CDR3. CDR1 MNHNS and CDR2 SASEGT come from the germline V gene.